The 5 T cell receptor beta chains below come from one sample, sequenced in a study of blood T cell repertoires in COVID-19. Sequenced by immunoSEQ multiplex PCR; TCRdb stores in-frame clones only, minus some. The repertoire holds roughly 250,000 clones, with 83% as singletons. Sequences were obtained from PBMCs or T cells enriched from blood (not recorded which). All receptors come from a woman aged 40 to 50 who had been exposed to COVID-19.

As concerns this clone: The CDR3 ends on some other residue instead of the conserved phenylalanine or tryptophan, so this is likely a read error. The DNA is left out, because the CDR3 cannot be placed on it with certainty; the CDR3 is given as TCRdb lists it. This CDR3 reads CASSSDPGLAPHL. This chain uses TRBV7-2 with TRBJ2-7; the tabulated D call, TRBD2, remains unverified against the DNA. Germline CDR1 reads SGHTA; CDR2 reads FQGNSA. The CDR3 adds up to 13 amino acids, both ends counted.

This chain joins TRBV2 and TRBJ2-3; 10 nucleotides match TRBD2. The CDR3 sequence is 15 residues long. Germline CDR1 reads SNHLY; CDR2 reads FYNNEI. The J segment lost 2 bases and the V segment lost 6 bases, leaving 5 bases of the junction unmatched. The CDR3 sequence is CASSPSGGFTDTQYF. CDR3 DNA sequence: TGTGCCAGCAGCCCTAGCGGGGGTTTCACAGATACGCAGTATTTT.

This sequence joins TRBV18 and TRBJ1-3; the match to TRBD1 covers 7 bases. This CDR3 has 15 amino acids. Germline V gene sequence: CDR1 KGHSH, CDR2 LQKENI. With V trimmed by 5 bases and J by 7 bases, 11 bases remained unmatched. CDR3 coding DNA: TGTGCCAGCTCATCGCGACAGGGAAGAGATAACACCATATATTTT. It encodes CASSSRQGRDNTIYF.

V and J are TRBV5-3 and TRBJ1-2, with a tentative D call TRBD1 (5 bases). TRBV5-3 is classed as an ORF, of uncertain function. The CDR3 runs 15 residues. V lost 4 bases, J lost 2 bases, and 15 bases lay in between. The CDR3 DNA reads TGTGCCAGAAGCGACGTGGCCAGGGCAAACTATGGCTACACCTTC. Residues: CARSDVARANYGYTF.

V and J are TRBV5-4 and TRBJ1-2; weak D call: TRBD1 (6 bases). V was pared by 4 bases and J by 6 bases, with 19 bases between. Germline CDR1 reads SGHNT; CDR2 reads YYREEE (reference sequence). CDR3 length: 15 residues. This CDR3 is CASSPGRRGADGYTF. The CDR3 bases are TGTGCCAGCAGCCCGGGGAGGCGGGGGGCGGATGGCTACACCTTC.